These 4 T cell receptor beta chains came from one sample sequenced in a study of blood T cell repertoires in COVID-19. Profiling relied on immunoSEQ multiplex PCR, and the TCRdb table lists in-frame clones only, not all of them. Of approximately 21,000 clones listed, over 85% are singletons. Sequences were obtained from peripheral blood. These receptors originate from a woman older than 75 with active COVID-19.

In DNA form, the CDR3 reads TGCAGCACCGAAGGCCAGATGAGGGATACGCAGTATTTT. Protein product: CSTEGQMRDTQYF. The chain joins TRBV29-1 to TRBJ2-3, with D hard to call. There are 13 residues in the CDR3. The germline V gene has CDR1 SQVTM and CDR2 ANQGSEA. Trimming removed 8 bases at V and 6 bases at J, with 18 bases between.

The CDR3 DNA is TGTGCCAGCTCACCAGGGACAGACTATGGCTACACCTTC. Its protein product is CASSPGTDYGYTF. The chain carries TRBV18 and TRBJ1-2; 7 bases are a match to TRBD1. Germline-derived CDR1 and CDR2 are KGHSH and LQKENI. The CDR3 length is 13 residues. J was trimmed by 3 bases and V by 2 bases; bases with no gene match: 0.

This chain links TRBV7-6 with TRBJ2-1; TRBD1 matches 9 bases. The CDR3 has 17 amino acids. From germline, CDR1 is SGHVS and CDR2 FNYEAQ. Losses at the gene ends were 0 bases for V and 5 bases for J; bases not matched to a gene: 8. The CDR3 region has the DNA TGTGCCAGCAGCTTAGCGGGACAGGGAAGGGGACACAATGAGCAGTTCTTC. Translating it yields CASSLAGQGRGHNEQFF.

V gene TRBV27 combines with J gene TRBJ1-1; D may be TRBD1 (6 bases). The CDR3 extends over 14 amino acids. With 3 bases removed from V and 7 bases from J, the gap between germline ends came to 15 bases. Germline V lookup: CDR1 MNHEY, CDR2 SMNVEV (reference sequence). The CDR3 nucleotides read TGTGCCAGCAGTTTTGGGGGCTCGGATAGTGAAGCTTTCTTT. Residues: CASSFGGSDSEAFF.